The 7 T cell receptor beta chains presented below share a single source sample, sequenced in a study of T cell changes during pregnancy in multiple sclerosis. The protocol was immunoSEQ multiplex PCR, while the TCRdb copy is restricted to in-frame clones and leaves out a portion. The profile shows roughly 49,000 clones, 90% of them singletons. Here the sequenced sample was peripheral blood, taken in the first trimester of pregnancy. The receptor source for this set is a female donor in good health, enrolled as a control in a pregnancy study.

V is TRBV19 and J is TRBJ2-7; 10 bases are a match to TRBD1. The CDR3 loop spans 17 amino acids. V lost 3 bases and J lost 3; bases outside the gene matches: 11. Germline V lookup: CDR1 LNHDA, CDR2 SQIVND (reference sequence). The CDR3 sequence is CASSILAGTGAIYEQYF. The CDR3 DNA follows: TGTGCCAGTAGTATTCTTGCCGGGACAGGGGCAATCTACGAGCAGTACTTC.

The chain recombines TRBV7-2 with TRBJ2-3; D ambiguous. V was shortened by 6 bases and J by 5 bases, with 9 bases between the two germline ends. This CDR3 has 12 amino acids. Germline CDR1 SGHTA, CDR2 FQGNSA. The CDR3, as DNA: TGTGCCAGCAGTCTGTACGGAGATACGCAGTATTTT. Translating gives CASSLYGDTQYF.

The chain links TRBV28 to TRBJ2-6; maybe TRBD1 (6 bases). Germline values: CDR1 MDHEN, CDR2 SYDVKM. V lost 1 base, J lost 3 bases, and 7 bases lay in between. The CDR3 consists of 15 residues. This chain's CDR3 is CASSLSGDGANVLTF. CDR3 nucleotides: TGTGCCAGCAGTTTATCAGGGGATGGGGCCAACGTCCTGACTTTC.

The CDR3 nucleotides are TGTGCCAGCAGCCGAAGCGGGAGGGCCGACCAAGAGACCCAGTACTTC. This translates into CASSRSGRADQETQYF. The J gene is TRBJ2-5, the V gene TRBV7-9, with 10 bases lining up with TRBD2. Per the germline V gene, CDR1 is SEHNR and CDR2 is FQNEAQ (reference sequence). V trimming: 5 bases; J trimming: 0 bases; junction bases outside the gene matches: 6. The CDR3 is 16 amino acids.

The chain employs TRBV5-1 and TRBJ2-1; D perhaps matches TRBD2 (6 bases). Looked up from germline, CDR1 is SGHRS and CDR2 is YFSETQ. The V and J ends lost 2 bases and 5 bases respectively, with 17 bases between them. The CDR3 consists of 16 residues. As DNA, the CDR3 is TGCGCCAGCAGCTTTGTGAAGACCCGGGGGAACAATGAGCAGTTCTTC. It encodes CASSFVKTRGNNEQFF.

The V and J genes are TRBV19 and TRBJ2-7, with 12 positions matching TRBD1. The junction had 10 bases not matched to a gene; V was cut back by 3 bases and J by 4 bases. CDR1 and CDR2 from the germline V gene are LNHDA and SQIVND (reference sequence). The CDR3 has 17 amino acids. The DNA for the CDR3 is TGTGCCAGTAGTATCCAGGGACAGGGGGCCGCCTCGTACGAGCAGTACTTC. Its translation is CASSIQGQGAASYEQYF.

The chain carries TRBV5-4 and TRBJ2-5; 10 bases agree with TRBD1. This CDR3 region has 15 residues. The J segment lost 4 bases and the V segment lost 4 bases, leaving 7 bases of the junction unmatched. Per the germline V gene, CDR1 is SGHNT and CDR2 is YYREEE (reference sequence). The CDR3 DNA is TGTGCCAGCAGCCTGGGACAGGGGATAAGAGAGACCCAGTACTTC. This gives the protein CASSLGQGIRETQYF.